This T cell receptor beta chain was recorded in a study of T cells in Graves' hyperthyroidism and ophthalmopathy. This clonotype was seen ten or more times. The antigen remains unidentified. Regarding the study as a whole: The model identified upcoming ophthalmopathy a median about 6.5 months ahead of onset. Blood also carried most thyroid clonotypes expanded above 0.001.

Exclusion of a patient resulted from uncontrolled infection, other autoimmune disease, pregnancy or lactation. V was clipped by 8 bases and J by 4 bases, with 13 bases between them. CDR1 is SNHLY and CDR2 is FYNNEI in the germline V gene. The CDR3 extends over 13 amino acids. RNA transcripts yielded amplified TCR beta CDR3 regions. First-round RT-PCR of the TCR CDR3 relied on the HTBI primer set. TCRdb reanalysed the multiplex PCR reads using MiXCR and keeps one entry per CDR3 protein. The sample consists of about 290,000 distinct CDR3 sequences, roughly an eighth of them appearing once. The clonotype originates from a woman between 40 and 55 years old with Graves' hyperthyroidism. The J gene is TRBJ2-3, the V gene TRBV2; maybe TRBD2 (6 bases). Sequencing was carried out using blood. CDR3 loop: CASSAEGPDTQYF. CDR3 bases: TGTGCCAGCTCAGCGGAGGGCCCAGATACGCAGTATTTT.